This T cell receptor beta chain was sequenced during a study of T cell changes during pregnancy in multiple sclerosis. Germline V gene lookup returns CDR1 SGHTA and CDR2 FQGTGA. This CDR3 contains 15 residues. Deletions cut 1 base from V and 6 bases from J, with 10 bases between. This clone was seen a handful of times. Repertoires were generated with immunoSEQ multiplex PCR, while TCRdb's copy carries only in-frame clones and drops some. Counted here are tens of thousands of clones, just under 95% occurring once; the ten biggest clones make up less than 2%. The genes are TRBV7-3 and TRBJ1-6; D remains ambiguous. This sample comprised peripheral blood, obtained in the second trimester of pregnancy. The TCR originated in a female donor with multiple sclerosis, enrolled in a pregnancy study. CDR3 DNA sequence: TGTGCCAGCAGCTTAAGCGGGCGGGGTAATTCACCCCTCCACTTT. Translation gives CASSLSGRGNSPLHF.